Described below is a single T cell receptor beta chain sequence and its context. This receptor's antigen is unknown. No much larger clone is present one base from it, and per-base qualities are unavailable. Using the deep immunoSEQ assay, multiplex PCR amplified TCR CDR3 regions from genomic DNA. Extracted genomic DNA from each cell subset was spread evenly across all wells of several immunoSEQ 96-well plates, with each plate serving as a replicate. For sorted subsets, each replicate PCR was loaded with roughly 0.2 ug genomic DNA, equivalent to 30,000 or so T cell genomes. Purified libraries were quantified with a Qubit 3.0 fluorometer, sized on a Bioanalyzer 2100, and re-quantified with the KAPA Library Quantification kit. Each immunoSEQ 96-well plate was sequenced on its own single-read 150-cycle Illumina NextSeq 550 flow cell. In the paper's pipeline: Because the immunoSEQ output held only junctional sequences and lacked quality scores, the filtering could not match the filtering applied to full-length reads. To assign V/J genes and CDR3, sequences were annotated against IMGT germline references using PyIR, a Python wrapper for IgBLAST v1.9. Any read was removed if the V/J assignment was weak (E-value above 1e-6), the CDR3 was missing, or the read contained stop codons, out-of-frame junctions, or ambiguous translated residues. A V3J clonotype was defined by an identical inferred V gene, J gene, and CDR3 amino acid sequence. Percentage overlap between repertoires was computed as shared unique clonotypes divided by the size of the smaller repertoire. RTK rarefaction, the Chao1 estimator, and Recon v2.1 estimates of unobserved clonotypes were used to assess repertoire richness. Generation probabilities for all TCRbeta clonotypes obtained by the gDNA method from four donors were computed using OLGA. Entries here come from immuneACCESS through TCRdb and include only in-frame sequences with V and J called. Some clones fail to appear in such tables; in the studies checked, an unresolved V gene covers under half of the shortfall, and the cause of the remainder is unknown. From that table come the V and J calls and clone size; the DNA was used to work out D and trimming. The sample table records over 1.5 million clones; around 98% of these occur just once. Around 0.45% of the sample lies in the top ten.

A distance of 18 bases separates the germline ends of V and J, which lose 5 bases and 4 bases respectively. Sequences MNHEY (CDR1) and SVGAGI (CDR2) are obtained from the germline V gene. There are 15 amino acids in the CDR3, from cysteine to phenylalanine inclusive. Kept here is only the CDR3 DNA, which spans 45 bases and is read in frame from base 1. The data stem from a study of shared clonotypes between healthy human individuals (dated by TCRdb to about 2020). Notes on the research overall: The cohort comprised a couple of women and three men aged 18 to 49 years. Per donor, three plates each were used for CD4 naive and CD4 memory, two for CD8 naive, and one for CD8 memory. The study deeply sequenced blood TCR repertoires of five healthy adults to estimate repertoire size and the extent of clonotype sharing between individuals. Different laboratories and diverse techniques were used to prepare libraries and sequence TCR repertoires, to increase sequencing depth and limit assay-specific biases. Each donor's leukapheresis produced roughly between roughly 0.85 and 9.5 billion PBMCs. Here is what the overall study found, with its caveats: The genetic and exposure-history diversity represented was limited by the small number of donors. Estimated clonotype richness was generally larger for naive than for memory subsets. Based on pairwise subsampling, the degree of clonotype sharing among donors was expected to be affected by sequencing depth. Even with the large sequencing depth, rarefaction of the sorted-subset datasets indicated that sequencing was incomplete. Roughly 5% of naive CD4, around 3.5% of naive CD8, about 2.5% of memory CD4, and about 0.4% of memory CD8 clonotypes were shared across a few donors. Sampling was restricted to blood, and TCR repertoires in tissue are likely to differ from TCR repertoires in blood. Clonotypes shared by all four sorted-subset donors showed higher generation probabilities than non-shared clonotypes.

Healthy HIV-negative adults with no recently reported acute infections or vaccinations were included as donors. Every donor was a Caucasian adult living in Nashville, Tennessee, USA. CD4+ T cells were enriched by magnetic negative selection, after which naive cells were positively selected on CD45RA and the negative fraction was taken as the memory subset. After blood collection by leukapheresis, PBMCs were isolated using Ficoll-Histopaque density gradient centrifugation and then cryopreserved in the vapor phase of liquid nitrogen. Analytical flow cytometry was used to check the purity and quantity of each magnetically sorted T cell population. Genomic DNA was isolated from each sorted fraction and quantified by UV absorbance on a Nanodrop 2000c.

Source material: naive CD4+ T cells sorted from blood. The sample's cell subset or site, from its label and the paper: CD45RA+ positively selected. This receptor was taken from a man younger than 45 in good health. The receptor chain draws on TRBV6-5 and TRBJ2-7; a confident D gene designation cannot be given. The nucleotide sequence is given as TGTGCCAGCAGTGGCCGGACGCTCGATGGGTACGAGCAGTACTTC. This yields the protein CASSGRTLDGYEQYF.